The 29 T cell receptor beta chains presented below share a single source sample, sequenced in a study of CD8 T cells in Susac syndrome. Random hexamers were used to reverse transcribe an amount of about 0.45 to 1 ug RNA. From the immunoSEQ multiplex PCR reads, TCRdb called clonotypes with MiXCR, one entry per CDR3 protein. The repertoire has 55,000 to 80,000 distinct CDR3 sequences, about 92% of them found once; the top ten carry roughly 0.15%. Sample: CD4+ T cells from PBMCs. These TCRs come from a human donor with Susac syndrome.

This rearrangement joins TRBV30 to TRBJ1-1; TRBD1 might be the D (6 bases). Germline V gene sequence: CDR1 GTSNPN, CDR2 SVGIG (reference sequence). The germline V and J ends were trimmed by 3 bases and 1 base, with 12 bases remaining between them. CDR3 length: 14 residues. The CDR3 DNA is TGTGCCTGGAGCCTATTGGACAGGAACACTGAAGCTTTCTTT. Residues: CAWSLLDRNTEAFF.

The rearrangement uses TRBV11-3 and TRBJ2-5; no definite D call. CDR3 size: 15 residues. The ends were cut back, 3 bases at V and 7 bases at J, with 18 bases in the middle. Per germline, CDR1 SGHNT and CDR2 YENEEA. CDR3 nucleotide sequence: TGTGCCAGCAGCTTTTCATCCCCCAGCCAGACGACCCAGTACTTC. Residues: CASSFSSPSQTTQYF.

This chain connects TRBV10-3 to TRBJ2-7, with D possibly matching TRBD1 (6 bases). This CDR3 has 13 residues. CDR1 is ENHRY and CDR2 is SYGVKD in the germline V gene. V dropped 6 bases and J dropped 0 bases, with 9 bases sitting between them. CDR3 region: CAIRDSLSYEQYF. The CDR3 DNA follows: TGTGCCATCAGGGACAGCCTCTCCTACGAGCAGTACTTC.

The chain uses TRBV7-2 and TRBJ1-2, with a tentative D call TRBD1 (5 bases). The CDR3 has 14 amino acids. Trimming removed 2 bases at V and 8 bases at J, with 15 bases between. Germline CDR1 SGHTA, CDR2 FQGNSA. The CDR3 region is CASSLSPGLGGYTF. The CDR3 bases are TGTGCCAGCAGCTTATCACCAGGGCTGGGAGGCTACACCTTC. The full variable domain, rest sourced from reference TRBV7-2 and TRBJ1-2, is GAGVSQSPSNKVTEKGKDVELRCDPISGHTALYWYRQSLGQGLEFLIYFQGNSAPDKSGLPSDRFSAERTGGSVSTLTIQRTQQEDSAVYLCASSLSPGLGGYTFGSGTRLTVV.

The gene calls are TRBV10-3 and TRBJ1-1; TRBD1 is a possible D gene (5 bases). The germline V gene has CDR1 ENHRY and CDR2 SYGVKD. Trimming pared 11 bases from V and 5 bases from J, leaving 21 bases between. The CDR3 runs to 14 residues. The DNA of the CDR3 is TGTGCCTCCCGAGCTTCGGGGGAGGGGACTGAAGCTTTCTTT. Amino acid sequence: CASRASGEGTEAFF.

The genes are TRBV5-1 and TRBJ1-1; D call uncertain. The CDR3 runs 13 residues. Germline V gene lookup returns CDR1 SGHRS and CDR2 YFSETQ. V lost 1 base and J lost 3, with 7 bases in between. The CDR3 DNA reads as TGCGCCAGCAGCTTGATAGGTTACACTGAAGCTTTCTTT. This encodes CASSLIGYTEAFF.

The sample holds one count of this clonotype. V gene TRBV14 combines with J gene TRBJ1-4, with TRBD1 identical over 7 bases. Germline CDR1 SGHDN, CDR2 FVKESK. The CDR3 consists of 14 residues. Trimming cost V 7 bases and J 7 bases; bases outside gene matches: 9. The CDR3 sequence is CASNKQGLSEKLFF. The CDR3, as DNA: TGTGCCAGCAACAAACAGGGGTTAAGTGAAAAACTGTTTTTT.

This chain links TRBV18 with TRBJ1-1, with D unclear. Germline lookup yields CDR1 KGHSH and CDR2 LQKENI. This CDR3 region has 13 residues. V lost 6 bases, J lost 5 bases, and 13 bases lay in between. CDR3 loop: CASSLGGDTEAFF. The CDR3 DNA reads TGTGCCAGCTCCCTCGGAGGTGATACTGAAGCTTTCTTT.

The chain combines TRBV7-2 with TRBJ1-5; the D is unclear. V was pared by 1 base and J by 0 bases, with 7 bases between. The germline gives CDR1 SGHTA, CDR2 FQGNSA. This CDR3 is built from 15 residues. CDR3 nucleotides: TGTGCCAGCAGCTTAGAGTCCTTTAGCAATCAGCCCCAGCATTTT. Translated, it gives CASSLESFSNQPQHF.

The genes are TRBV5-1 and TRBJ2-7; 12 nucleotides line up with TRBD2. From germline, CDR1 is SGHRS and CDR2 YFSETQ. The trim removed 1 base at V and 0 bases at J, leaving 8 bases unmatched. The CDR3 has 18 amino acids. DNA for the CDR3: TGCGCCAGCAGCTTGACCCGACTAGCGGGGGCGAGCTCCTACGAGCAGTACTTC. This codes for CASSLTRLAGASSYEQYF.

This clonotype was recorded once. The V gene is TRBV7-9, the J gene TRBJ1-1; TRBD1 is a possible D gene (6 bases). The CDR3 covers 15 residues. V was cut by 1 base and J by 5 bases, with 14 bases left in between. Germline V gene data show CDR1 as SEHNR and CDR2 as FQNEAQ (reference sequence). The CDR3 DNA reads as TGTGCCAGCAGCTTAGTAAGGGGGATGAGGACTGAAGCTTTCTTT. Protein: CASSLVRGMRTEAFF. Full variable domain (missing parts from reference TRBV7-9 and TRBJ1-1): DTGVSQNPRHKITKRGQNVTFRCDPISEHNRLYWYRQTLGQGPEFLTYFQNEAQLEKSRLLSDRFSAERPKGSFSTLEIQRTEQGDSAMYLCASSLVRGMRTEAFFGQGTRLTVV.

The chain joins TRBV12-3 or TRBV12-4 to TRBJ1-1; D may be TRBD1 (5 bases). This CDR3 is built from 15 residues. V dropped 7 bases and J dropped 1 base, with 16 bases sitting between them. The CDR3 region is CASTAGPGKNTEAFF. The DNA for the CDR3 is TGTGCCAGCACCGCGGGGCCCGGTAAGAACACTGAAGCTTTCTTT.

The V gene is TRBV12-3 or TRBV12-4, the J gene TRBJ1-2; 8 positions match TRBD1. Trimming cost V 6 bases and J 4 bases; bases outside gene matches: 7. The CDR3 length is 14 residues. Written as DNA, the CDR3 is TGTGCCAGCAGCTTCCAGGGGGCAAGCTATGGCTACACCTTC. Protein sequence: CASSFQGASYGYTF.

J is TRBJ2-3 and V is TRBV5-4, with D unresolved. CDR1 SGHNT and CDR2 YYREEE come from the germline V gene (reference sequence). The CDR3 loop spans 15 amino acids. V was pared by 4 bases and J by 5 bases, with 17 bases between. For the CDR3, the DNA is TGTGCCAGCAGCCCCCGTTGGGTGGGCCAAGATACGCAGTATTTT. As protein: CASSPRWVGQDTQYF. Full variable domain (outside the CDR3, taken from reference TRBV5-4 and TRBJ2-3): ETGVTQSPTHLIKTRGQQVTLRCSSQSGHNTVSWYQQALGQGPQFIFQYYREEENGRGNFPPRFSGLQFPNYSSELNVNALELDDSALYLCASSPRWVGQDTQYFGPGTRLTVL.

The gene calls are TRBV4-1 and TRBJ1-2; D ambiguous. V lost 0 bases, J lost 4 bases, and 9 bases lay in between. The germline gives CDR1 MGHRA, CDR2 YSYEKL. CDR3 length: 14 amino acids. CDR3 nucleotides: TGCGCCAGCAGCCAAGACACAGACTCCTATGGCTACACCTTC. It yields the protein CASSQDTDSYGYTF.

This chain links TRBV10-2 with TRBJ1-1, with 7 bases that match TRBD1. Germline V gene data show CDR1 as WSHSY and CDR2 as SAAADI. The CDR3 totals 14 residues. V gave up 3 bases and J gave up 1 base; unmatched junction bases: 2. The CDR3 DNA follows: TGCGCCAGCAGTGATGGGACAGAGAACACTGAAGCTTTCTTT. This gives the protein CASSDGTENTEAFF.

This chain joins TRBV4-1 and TRBJ2-1; TRBD2 aligns across 14 bases. This CDR3 has 18 amino acids. The germline CDR1 and CDR2 sequences are MGHRA and YSYEKL. Trimming removed 3 bases from V and 10 bases from J; junction bases left unmatched: 14. The CDR3 nucleotides read TGCGCCAGCAGCCAGCCTACCGAGACTAGCGGGGGGGCCTGGGAGCAGTTCTTC. It is translated as CASSQPTETSGGAWEQFF.

The chain's CDR3 is CASSSTGSGIGETQYF. CDR3 bases: TGTGCCAGCAGCTCGACAGGTTCGGGGATCGGAGAGACCCAGTACTTC. This rearrangement joins TRBV7-3 to TRBJ2-5; D may be TRBD1 (6 bases). The CDR3 extends over 16 amino acids. Germline V gene data show CDR1 as SGHTA and CDR2 as FQGTGA. V lost 4 bases, J lost 4 bases, and 19 bases lay in between.

This clonotype was detected only once. The J gene is TRBJ2-3, the V gene TRBV28, with D perhaps assigned TRBD1 or TRBD2 (5 bases each). Germline CDR1 MDHEN, CDR2 SYDVKM. Deletions cut 8 bases from V and 2 bases from J, with 8 bases between. This CDR3 spans 12 amino acids. CDR3 nucleotide sequence: TGTGCCAGCGGGGGATTCACAGATACGCAGTATTTT. It specifies CASGGFTDTQYF. Drawing the rest from reference TRBV28 and TRBJ2-3, the complete variable domain is DVKVTQSSRYLVKRTGEKVFLECVQDMDHENMFWYRQDPGLGLRLIYFSYDVKMKEKGDIPEGYSVSREKKERFSLILESASTNQTSMYLCASGGFTDTQYFGPGTRLTVL.

The chain has TRBV14 and TRBJ2-7, with D possibly called TRBD1 or TRBD2 (6 bases each). The CDR3 contains 17 residues. V was clipped by 1 base and J by 3 bases, with 19 bases between them. Germline lookup yields CDR1 SGHDN and CDR2 FVKESK. The CDR3, as DNA: TGTGCCAGCAGCCAAGGTCAGCGTTGGGGGGCAAACTACGAGCAGTACTTC. It translates to CASSQGQRWGANYEQYF.

The chain recombines TRBV29-1 with TRBJ2-1; no firm D call. CDR1 SQVTM and CDR2 ANQGSEA come from the germline V gene. The V gene lost 3 bases and the J gene lost 8 bases, with 11 bases spanning the gap. The CDR3 loop spans 12 amino acids. CDR3 loop: CSVESGIDEQFF. The CDR3 region has the DNA TGCAGCGTTGAGTCTGGTATCGATGAGCAGTTCTTC.

The chain couples TRBV23-1 to TRBJ2-3, with TRBD1 as a possible D gene (6 bases). TRBV23-1 is flagged as an ORF with uncertain function. The CDR3 contains 17 residues. Trimming shortened V by 0 bases and J by 1 base, and 14 bases separated the two germline ends. CDR3 sequence: CASSQSPGDYGTDTQYF. For the CDR3, the DNA is TGCGCCAGCAGTCAATCACCAGGGGATTATGGCACAGATACGCAGTATTTT.

The chain has TRBV20-1 and TRBJ2-2; the match to TRBD2 covers 7 bases. The germline gives CDR1 DFQATT, CDR2 SNEGSKA (reference sequence). Trimming at V came to 5 bases and at J to 5 bases, leaving 8 bases not matched to a gene. This CDR3 has 14 amino acids. The CDR3 DNA follows: TGCAGTGCTCATCCGGGGGGACGAACCGGGGAGCTGTTTTTT. It specifies CSAHPGGRTGELFF.

The J gene is TRBJ2-3, the V gene TRBV5-1; D not resolved. This CDR3 has 17 residues. V dropped 0 bases and J dropped 0 bases, with 14 bases sitting between them. The germline gives CDR1 SGHRS, CDR2 YFSETQ. In nucleotides, the CDR3 is TGCGCCAGCAGCTTGGGCGGAGAGGCGAGGAGCACAGATACGCAGTATTTT. Residues: CASSLGGEARSTDTQYF. The complete variable domain, with remaining parts taken from reference TRBV5-1 and TRBJ2-3, reads KAGVTQTPRYLIKTRGQQVTLSCSPISGHRSVSWYQQTPGQGLQFLFEYFSETQRNKGNFPGRFSGRQFSNSRSEMNVSTLELGDSALYLCASSLGGEARSTDTQYFGPGTRLTVL.

This clonotype is a singleton in its sample. The chain links TRBV6-1 to TRBJ2-7, with TRBD1 matching over 8 bases. This CDR3 spans 16 amino acids. Germline trimming cut 6 bases from V and 3 bases from J; bases unmatched to any gene: 13. The germline CDR1 and CDR2 sequences are MNHNS and SASEGT. The CDR3 sequence: CASSLLGRTGNYEQYF. The CDR3 nucleotides are TGTGCCAGCAGCCTCTTAGGGCGGACAGGGAACTACGAGCAGTACTTC.

The rearrangement joins TRBV2 to TRBJ2-3; D possibly corresponds to TRBD2 (5 bases). Trimming took 3 bases from V and 2 from J, leaving 9 bases between them. The CDR3 spans 14 residues. Looked up from germline, CDR1 is SNHLY and CDR2 is FYNNEI. CDR3 sequence: CASSDGVNTDTQYF. CDR3 nucleotide sequence: TGTGCCAGCAGTGACGGGGTAAACACAGATACGCAGTATTTT. Full variable domain (outside the CDR3, taken from reference TRBV2 and TRBJ2-3): EPEVTQTPSHQVTQMGQEVILRCVPISNHLYFYWYRQILGQKVEFLVSFYNNEISEKSEIFDDQFSVERPDGSNFTLKIRSTKLEDSAMYFCASSDGVNTDTQYFGPGTRLTVL.

This clonotype was seen only once. The V gene is TRBV18, the J gene TRBJ1-1, with a weak D call TRBD1 (6 bases). The germline CDR1 and CDR2 sequences are KGHSH and LQKENI. The V end was cut by 4 bases, the J end by 5 bases, with 14 bases between. This CDR3 region has 14 residues. Here the CDR3 reads CASSQSSGVTEAFF. The DNA for the CDR3 is TGTGCCAGCTCACAATCCTCAGGGGTGACTGAAGCTTTCTTT.

The V and J genes are TRBV6-5 and TRBJ2-3; the match to TRBD2 covers 10 bases. In germline, CDR1 is MNHEY, CDR2 SVGAGI. Germline trimming cut 0 bases from V and 5 bases from J; bases unmatched to any gene: 11. The CDR3 loop spans 18 amino acids. The CDR3 reads CASSYSYRSGGAGDTQYF. DNA of the CDR3: TGTGCCAGCAGTTACTCGTATCGAAGCGGGGGGGCTGGAGATACGCAGTATTTT.

The table lists this clonotype with a count of one. The genes are TRBV7-3 and TRBJ2-2; 7 bases agree with TRBD1. Per the germline V gene, CDR1 is SGHTA and CDR2 is FQGTGA. The ends lost 3 bases at V and 5 bases at J; junction bases unmatched: 0. This CDR3 region has 13 residues. CDR3 coding DNA: TGTGCCAGCAGCTTGGGACAGACCGGGGAGCTGTTTTTT. Its translation: CASSLGQTGELFF.